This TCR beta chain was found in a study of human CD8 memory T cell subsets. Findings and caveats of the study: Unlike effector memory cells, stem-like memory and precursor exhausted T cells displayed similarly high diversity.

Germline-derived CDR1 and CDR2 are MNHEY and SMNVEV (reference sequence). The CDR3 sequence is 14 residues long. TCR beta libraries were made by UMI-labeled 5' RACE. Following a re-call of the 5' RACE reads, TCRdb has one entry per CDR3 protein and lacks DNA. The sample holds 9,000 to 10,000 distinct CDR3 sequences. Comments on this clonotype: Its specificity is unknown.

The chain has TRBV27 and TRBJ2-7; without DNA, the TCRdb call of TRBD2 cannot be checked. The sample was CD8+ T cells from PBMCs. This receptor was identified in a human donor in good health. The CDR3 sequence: CASSSPGLSYEQYF.